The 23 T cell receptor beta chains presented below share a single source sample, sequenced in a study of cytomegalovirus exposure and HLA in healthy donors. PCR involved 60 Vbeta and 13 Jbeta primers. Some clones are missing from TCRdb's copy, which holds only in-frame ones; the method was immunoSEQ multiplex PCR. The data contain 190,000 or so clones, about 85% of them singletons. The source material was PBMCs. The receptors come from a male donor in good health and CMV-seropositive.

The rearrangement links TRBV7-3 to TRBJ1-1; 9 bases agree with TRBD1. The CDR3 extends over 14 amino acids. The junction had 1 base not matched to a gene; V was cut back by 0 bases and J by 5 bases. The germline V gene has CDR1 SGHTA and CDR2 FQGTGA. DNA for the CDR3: TGTGCCAGCAGCTTAACGGACAGGGGAACTGAAGCTTTCTTT. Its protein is CASSLTDRGTEAFF.

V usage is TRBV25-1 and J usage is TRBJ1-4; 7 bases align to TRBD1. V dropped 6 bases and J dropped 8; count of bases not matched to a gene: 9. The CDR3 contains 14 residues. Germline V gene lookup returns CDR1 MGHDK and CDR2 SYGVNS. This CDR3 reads CASSLTGVDEKLFF. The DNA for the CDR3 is TGTGCCAGCAGCTTAACAGGGGTAGACGAAAAACTGTTTTTT.

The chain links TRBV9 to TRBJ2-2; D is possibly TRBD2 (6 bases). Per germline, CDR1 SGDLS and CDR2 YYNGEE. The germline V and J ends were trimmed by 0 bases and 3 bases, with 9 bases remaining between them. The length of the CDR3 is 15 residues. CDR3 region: CASSVASEYTGELFF. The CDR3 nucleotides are TGTGCCAGCAGCGTAGCTAGCGAATACACCGGGGAGCTGTTTTTT. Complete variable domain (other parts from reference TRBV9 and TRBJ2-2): DSGVTQTPKHLITATGQRVTLRCSPRSGDLSVYWYQQSLDQGLQFLIQYYNGEERAKGNILERFSAQQFPDLHSELNLSSLELGDSALYFCASSVASEYTGELFFGEGSRLTVL.

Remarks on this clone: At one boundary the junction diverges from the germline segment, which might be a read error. The CDR3 sequence: CSSSLVGRITGELFF. The CDR3 DNA is TGTTCCAGCAGCTTAGTGGGGCGGATTACCGGGGAGCTGTTTTTT. The chain couples TRBV7-9 to TRBJ2-2; D perhaps matches TRBD1 (5 bases). The germline V gene encodes CDR1 SEHNR and CDR2 FQNEAQ (reference sequence). This CDR3 spans 15 amino acids.

The CDR3 DNA follows: TGCAGCGTTGAGGACAGAAACTACACTGAAGCTTTCTTT. Protein product: CSVEDRNYTEAFF. The chain uses TRBV29-1 and TRBJ1-1; TRBD1 might be the D (6 bases). In germline, CDR1 is SQVTM, CDR2 ANQGSEA. The CDR3 totals 13 residues. The ends were cut back, 3 bases at V and 3 bases at J, with 11 bases in the middle. The full variable domain, completed using reference TRBV29-1 and TRBJ1-1, is SAVISQKPSRDICQRGTSLTIQCQVDSQVTMMFWYRQQPGQSLTLIATANQGSEATYESGFVIDKFPISRPNLTFSTLTVSNMSPEDSSIYLCSVEDRNYTEAFFGQGTRLTVV.

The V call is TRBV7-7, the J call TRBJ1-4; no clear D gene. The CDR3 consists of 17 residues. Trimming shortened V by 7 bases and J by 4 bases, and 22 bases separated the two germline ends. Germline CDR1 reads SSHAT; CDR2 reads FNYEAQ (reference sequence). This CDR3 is CASTQPRRAALNEKLFF. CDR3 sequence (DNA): TGTGCCAGCACCCAACCCCGGCGGGCAGCTCTTAATGAAAAACTGTTTTTT.

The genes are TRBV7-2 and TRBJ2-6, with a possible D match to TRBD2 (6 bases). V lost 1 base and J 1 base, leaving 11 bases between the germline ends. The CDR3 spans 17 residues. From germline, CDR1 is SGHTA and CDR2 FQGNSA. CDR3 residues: CASSLGRVGSGANVLTF. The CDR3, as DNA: TGTGCCAGCAGCTTAGGGAGGGTCGGATCTGGGGCCAACGTCCTGACTTTC.

The CDR3 coding sequence is TGTGCCAGTACCCGACAGGGGTTGAACACTGAAGCTTTCTTT. Translated: CASTRQGLNTEAFF. This rearrangement joins TRBV19 to TRBJ1-1; 8 nucleotides line up with TRBD1. The V and J ends lost 7 bases and 0 bases, in that order; junction bases with no gene match: 4. The CDR3 has 14 amino acids. The germline gives CDR1 LNHDA, CDR2 SQIVND (reference sequence).

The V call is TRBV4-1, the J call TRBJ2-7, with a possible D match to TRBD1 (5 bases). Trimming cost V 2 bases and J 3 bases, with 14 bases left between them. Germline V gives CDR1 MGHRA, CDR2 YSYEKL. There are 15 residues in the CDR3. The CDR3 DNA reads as TGCGCCAGCAGCCAACCAGGGCCAGGGAACTACGAGCAGTACTTC. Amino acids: CASSQPGPGNYEQYF.

CDR3 nucleotides: TGTGCCAGCAGCTTCGGGACAGGGGGGACAGATACGCAGTATTTT. Encoded protein: CASSFGTGGTDTQYF. The chain links TRBV5-8 to TRBJ2-3; TRBD1 matches at 11 bases. This CDR3 region has 15 residues. The ends lost 2 bases at V and 3 bases at J; junction bases unmatched: 2. Germline V gives CDR1 SGHTS, CDR2 YDEGEE.

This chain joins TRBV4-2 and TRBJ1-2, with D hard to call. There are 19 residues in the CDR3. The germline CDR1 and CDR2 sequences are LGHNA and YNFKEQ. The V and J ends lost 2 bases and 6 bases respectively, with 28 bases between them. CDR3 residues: CASSQRGGQRWAEEHGYTF. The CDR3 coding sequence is TGTGCCAGCAGCCAACGCGGAGGGCAGAGATGGGCAGAGGAGCATGGCTACACCTTC.

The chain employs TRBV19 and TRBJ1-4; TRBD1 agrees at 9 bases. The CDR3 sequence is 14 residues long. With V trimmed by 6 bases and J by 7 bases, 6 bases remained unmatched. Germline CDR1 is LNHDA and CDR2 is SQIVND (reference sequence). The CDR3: CASRIQGAGEKLFF. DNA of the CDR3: TGTGCCAGTAGAATACAGGGGGCCGGTGAAAAACTGTTTTTT.

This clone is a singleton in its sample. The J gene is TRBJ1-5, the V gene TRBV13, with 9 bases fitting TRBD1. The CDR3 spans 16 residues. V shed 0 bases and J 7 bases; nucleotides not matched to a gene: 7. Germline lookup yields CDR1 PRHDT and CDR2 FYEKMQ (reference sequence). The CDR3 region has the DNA TGTGCCAGCAGCTTAGGGTACAGGGGGCTCGGGCAGCCCCAGCATTTT. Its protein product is CASSLGYRGLGQPQHF.

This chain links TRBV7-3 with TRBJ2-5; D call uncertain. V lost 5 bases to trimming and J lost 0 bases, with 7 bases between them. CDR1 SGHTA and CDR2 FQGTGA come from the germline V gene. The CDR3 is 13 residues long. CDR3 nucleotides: TGTGCCAGCAGCCTTCAGTACCAAGAGACCCAGTACTTC. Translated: CASSLQYQETQYF.

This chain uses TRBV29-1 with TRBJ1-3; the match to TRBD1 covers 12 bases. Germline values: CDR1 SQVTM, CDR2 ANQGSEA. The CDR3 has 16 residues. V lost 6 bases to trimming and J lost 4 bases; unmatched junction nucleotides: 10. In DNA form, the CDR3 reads TGCAGCGTCGTACCGGGACAGGGGGCGAAGGGAAACACCATATATTTT. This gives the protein CSVVPGQGAKGNTIYF.

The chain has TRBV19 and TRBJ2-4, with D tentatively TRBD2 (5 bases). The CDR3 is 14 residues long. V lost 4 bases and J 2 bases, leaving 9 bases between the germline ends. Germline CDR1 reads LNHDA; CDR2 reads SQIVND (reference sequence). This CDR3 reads CASSNHGTKNIQYF. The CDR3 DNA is TGTGCCAGTAGTAACCACGGGACCAAAAACATTCAGTACTTC.

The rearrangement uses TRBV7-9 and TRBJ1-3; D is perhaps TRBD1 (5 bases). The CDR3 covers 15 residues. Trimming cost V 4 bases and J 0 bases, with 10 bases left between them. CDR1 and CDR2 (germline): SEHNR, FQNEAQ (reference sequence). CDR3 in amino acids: CASSWGGISGNTIYF. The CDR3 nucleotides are TGTGCCAGCAGCTGGGGCGGCATCTCTGGAAACACCATATATTTT.

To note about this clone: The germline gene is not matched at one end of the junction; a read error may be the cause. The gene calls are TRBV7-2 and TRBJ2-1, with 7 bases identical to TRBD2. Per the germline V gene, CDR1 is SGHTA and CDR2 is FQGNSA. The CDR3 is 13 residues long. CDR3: CASTLPSSGEQFF. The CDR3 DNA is TGTGCCAGCACCTTACCCTCTAGCGGTGAGCAGTTCTTC.

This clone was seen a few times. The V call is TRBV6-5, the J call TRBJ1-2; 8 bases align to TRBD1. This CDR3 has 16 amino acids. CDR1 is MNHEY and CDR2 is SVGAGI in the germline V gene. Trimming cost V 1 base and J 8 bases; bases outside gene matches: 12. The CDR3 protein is CASSYFRTGLIGGYTF. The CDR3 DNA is TGTGCCAGCAGTTACTTTAGGACAGGGCTGATCGGGGGCTACACCTTC.

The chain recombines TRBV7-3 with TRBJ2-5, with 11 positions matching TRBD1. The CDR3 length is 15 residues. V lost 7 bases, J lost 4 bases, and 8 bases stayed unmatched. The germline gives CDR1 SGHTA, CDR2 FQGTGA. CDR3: CASTRTGTGGETQYF. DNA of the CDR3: TGTGCCAGCACCAGAACCGGGACAGGGGGAGAGACCCAGTACTTC.

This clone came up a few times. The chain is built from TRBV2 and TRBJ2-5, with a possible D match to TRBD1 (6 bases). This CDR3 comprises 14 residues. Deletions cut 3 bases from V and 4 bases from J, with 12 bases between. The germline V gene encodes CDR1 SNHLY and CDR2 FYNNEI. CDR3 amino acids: CASSDMAGVETQYF. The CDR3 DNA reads TGTGCCAGCAGTGATATGGCAGGGGTAGAGACCCAGTACTTC.

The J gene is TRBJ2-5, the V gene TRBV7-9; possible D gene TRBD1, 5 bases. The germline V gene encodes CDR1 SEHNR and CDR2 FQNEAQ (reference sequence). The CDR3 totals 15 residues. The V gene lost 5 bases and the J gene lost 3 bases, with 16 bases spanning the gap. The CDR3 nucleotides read TGTGCCAGCAGCCCTGGGGCCCCCTCTGAAGAGACCCAGTACTTC. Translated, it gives CASSPGAPSEETQYF.

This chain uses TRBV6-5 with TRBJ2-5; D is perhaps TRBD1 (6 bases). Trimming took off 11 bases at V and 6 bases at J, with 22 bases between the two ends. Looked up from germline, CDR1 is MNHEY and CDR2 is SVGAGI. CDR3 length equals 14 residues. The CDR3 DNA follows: TGTGCCTCGGCATGGGGGTGGACAGAGCAGACCCAGTACTTC. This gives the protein CASAWGWTEQTQYF.